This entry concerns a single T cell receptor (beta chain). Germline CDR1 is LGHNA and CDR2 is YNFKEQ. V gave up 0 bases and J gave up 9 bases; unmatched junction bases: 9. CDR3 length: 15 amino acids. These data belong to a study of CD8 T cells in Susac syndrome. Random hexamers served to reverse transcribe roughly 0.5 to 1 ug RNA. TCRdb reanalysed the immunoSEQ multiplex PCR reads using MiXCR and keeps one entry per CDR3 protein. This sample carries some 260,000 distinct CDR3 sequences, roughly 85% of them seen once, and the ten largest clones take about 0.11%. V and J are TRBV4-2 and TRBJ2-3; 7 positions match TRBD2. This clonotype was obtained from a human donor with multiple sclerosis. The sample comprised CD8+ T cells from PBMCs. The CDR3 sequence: CASSQDPTSALTQYF. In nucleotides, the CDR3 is TGTGCCAGCAGCCAAGACCCCACTAGCGCCCTAACGCAGTATTTT.